This T cell receptor (beta chain) emerged from a study of T cell responses to AZD1222 COVID-19 vaccine. Study-level points and caveats: Most donors were white British and more were female, and clonal diversity was possibly underestimated.

Sequenced by immunoSEQ multiplex PCR; TCRdb stores in-frame clones only, minus some. The sample contains roughly 100,000 clones, 86% of which appear only once. Only one count was recorded for this clone. What it binds is unknown. CDR1 is SGDLS, CDR2 YYNGEE, per germline. This CDR3 has 15 residues. J lost 5 bases, V lost 0 bases, and 5 bases had no gene match. The genes are TRBV9 and TRBJ2-1; 7 nucleotides align to TRBD2. The sample here was peripheral blood, taken on day 0 of AZD1222 vaccination. This sequence was found in an adult in good health. The CDR3 sequence is CASSVVASGDNEQFF. The CDR3 nucleotides are TGTGCCAGCAGCGTAGTGGCTAGCGGAGACAATGAGCAGTTCTTC.